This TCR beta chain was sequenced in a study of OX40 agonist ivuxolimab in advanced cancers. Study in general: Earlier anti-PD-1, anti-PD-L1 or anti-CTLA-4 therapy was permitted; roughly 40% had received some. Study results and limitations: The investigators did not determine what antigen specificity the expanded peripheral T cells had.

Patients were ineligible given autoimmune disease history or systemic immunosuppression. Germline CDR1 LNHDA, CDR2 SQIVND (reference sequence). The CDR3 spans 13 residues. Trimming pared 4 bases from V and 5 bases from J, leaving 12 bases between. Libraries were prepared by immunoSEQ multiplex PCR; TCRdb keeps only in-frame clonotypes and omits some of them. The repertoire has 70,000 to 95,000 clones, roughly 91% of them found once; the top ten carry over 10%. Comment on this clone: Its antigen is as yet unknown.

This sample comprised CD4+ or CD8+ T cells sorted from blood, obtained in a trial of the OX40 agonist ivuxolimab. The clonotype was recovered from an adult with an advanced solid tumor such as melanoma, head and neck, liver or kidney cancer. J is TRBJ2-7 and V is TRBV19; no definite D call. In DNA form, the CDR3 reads TGTGCCAGTAGTACGCTTTGGTGGGACGAGCAGTACTTC. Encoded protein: CASSTLWWDEQYF.